The 20 T cell receptor beta chains below come from one sample, sequenced in a study of OX40 agonist ivuxolimab in advanced cancers. Sequencing used immunoSEQ multiplex PCR; TCRdb keeps in-frame clones, though not all of them. The sample holds around 35,000 clones, 65% to 90% seen once. The specimen was CD4+ or CD8+ T cells sorted from blood, collected in a trial of the OX40 agonist ivuxolimab. The receptors stem from an adult with an advanced solid tumor such as melanoma, head and neck, liver or kidney cancer.

The DNA of the CDR3 is TGTGCCAGCAGTCCCCAGGGGTTGGAAGCTTTCTTT. Amino acid sequence: CASSPQGLEAFF. The chain employs TRBV7-9 and TRBJ1-1; possibly TRBD1 for D (6 bases). V was clipped by 6 bases and J by 8 bases, with 13 bases between them. This CDR3 is 12 amino acids long. From germline, CDR1 is SEHNR and CDR2 FQNEAQ (reference sequence).

The chain combines TRBV11-2 with TRBJ2-1; 11 bases are shared with TRBD2. This CDR3 is 16 amino acids long. V lost 5 bases and J lost 2; bases outside the gene matches: 5. Per germline, CDR1 SGHAT and CDR2 FQNNGV. In nucleotides, the CDR3 is TGTGCCAGCAGCCCCCAACTAGCGGGGGCCTACAATGAGCAGTTCTTC. This codes for CASSPQLAGAYNEQFF.

V and J are TRBV7-9 and TRBJ2-1, with TRBD1 identical over 9 bases. This CDR3 has 16 amino acids. CDR1 SEHNR and CDR2 FQNEAQ come from the germline V gene (reference sequence). The trim removed 1 base at V and 9 bases at J, leaving 10 bases unmatched. CDR3 sequence reads: CASSLGGDRVESEQFF. The DNA for the CDR3 is TGTGCCAGCAGCTTAGGAGGGGACAGGGTGGAGAGTGAGCAGTTCTTC.

This clone was seen only a few times. V is TRBV18 and J is TRBJ1-2, with 7 positions matching TRBD1. V dropped 4 bases and J dropped 4; count of bases not matched to a gene: 18. Germline V CDR1 and CDR2: KGHSH, LQKENI. The CDR3 totals 18 residues. The DNA for the CDR3 is TGTGCCAGCTCACAAGACAGGGCACCCCGGCCGGCCGCCTATGGCTACACCTTC. Amino acids: CASSQDRAPRPAAYGYTF.

V gene TRBV6-5 combines with J gene TRBJ2-1, with 14 bases lining up with TRBD2. The CDR3 totals 15 residues. The germline V gene has CDR1 MNHEY and CDR2 SVGAGI. The V gene end was trimmed by 6 bases and the J gene end by 9 bases; junction bases not matched to a gene: 7. The CDR3 here is CASRRLAGGPGEQFF. The CDR3 DNA is TGTGCCAGCAGAAGACTAGCGGGGGGGCCGGGTGAGCAGTTCTTC.

This rearrangement joins TRBV5-6 to TRBJ2-3; D not certain. Between the trimmed V and J ends, which lost 2 bases and 3 bases, there was a span of 13 bases. The CDR3 loop spans 15 amino acids. Germline lookup yields CDR1 SGHDT and CDR2 YYEEEE. The CDR3 protein is CASSFPGFRTDTQYF. The CDR3, as DNA: TGTGCCAGCAGCTTCCCTGGCTTCCGAACAGATACGCAGTATTTT.

The chain has TRBV7-2 and TRBJ2-7, with 11 bases lining up with TRBD2. This CDR3 is built from 19 residues. The J segment lost 1 base and the V segment lost 5 bases, leaving 16 bases of the junction unmatched. Germline V gene data show CDR1 as SGHTA and CDR2 as FQGNSA. CDR3 region: CASSPERLAGGPASYEQYF. CDR3 coding DNA: TGTGCCAGCAGCCCGGAAAGATTAGCGGGAGGGCCTGCGTCCTACGAGCAGTACTTC.

This clone turned up a few times. The chain links TRBV9 to TRBJ2-1; D not certain. V was trimmed by 0 bases and J by 4 bases, leaving 11 bases between them. This CDR3 is built from 15 residues. Germline V lookup: CDR1 SGDLS, CDR2 YYNGEE. The CDR3 DNA reads as TGTGCCAGCAGCGTAGAGGCACAGACGTACAATGAGCAGTTCTTC. It is translated as CASSVEAQTYNEQFF.

The V call is TRBV2, the J call TRBJ2-5; unclear D gene. V dropped 8 bases and J dropped 2 bases, with 15 bases sitting between them. In germline, CDR1 is SNHLY, CDR2 FYNNEI. This CDR3 comprises 14 residues. The chain's CDR3 is CASLPGWRQETQYF. CDR3 DNA sequence: TGTGCCAGCTTACCCGGGTGGAGACAAGAGACCCAGTACTTC.

Only a few counts were recorded for this clone. The gene calls are TRBV7-8 and TRBJ2-7; D perhaps matches TRBD2 (5 bases). Trimming left V 5 bases short and J 0 bases short, with 14 bases between. Per the germline V gene, CDR1 is SGHVS and CDR2 is FQNEAQ. This CDR3 is 15 amino acids long. CDR3 amino acids: CASSIRTEVSYEQYF. Written as DNA, the CDR3 is TGTGCCAGCAGCATCCGGACGGAGGTCTCCTACGAGCAGTACTTC. Using reference TRBV7-8 and TRBJ2-7 for the parts outside the CDR3, the full variable domain is GAGVSQSPRYKVAKRGQDVALRCDPISGHVSLFWYQQALGQGPEFLTYFQNEAQLDKSGLPSDRFFAERPEGSVSTLKIQRTQQEDSAVYLCASSIRTEVSYEQYFGPGTRLTVT.

This chain joins TRBV5-8 and TRBJ1-2; maybe TRBD1 (6 bases). The CDR3 is 14 residues long. Trimming removed 4 bases from V and 7 bases from J, with 17 bases in between. Germline CDR1 reads SGHTS; CDR2 reads YDEGEE. The CDR3 DNA is TGTGCCAGCAGCACTGGGGACAAGTGGACTGGCTACACCTTC. Protein: CASSTGDKWTGYTF. The full variable domain, rest sourced from reference TRBV5-8 and TRBJ1-2, is EAGVTQSPTHLIKTRGQQATLRCSPISGHTSVYWYQQALGLGLQFLLWYDEGEERNRGNFPPRFSGRQFPNYSSELNVNALELEDSALYLCASSTGDKWTGYTFGSGTRLTVV.

This sequence joins TRBV11-2 and TRBJ2-2; TRBD1 aligns across 9 bases. This CDR3 is built from 16 residues. V was pared by 6 bases and J by 4 bases, with 9 bases of the junction left unmatched. Per the germline V gene, CDR1 is SGHAT and CDR2 is FQNNGV. For the CDR3, the DNA is TGTGCCAGCAGACTGCTGGACAGGGGTACCACCGGGGAGCTGTTTTTT. It yields the protein CASRLLDRGTTGELFF.

This chain joins TRBV10-3 and TRBJ1-2, with no clear D. The CDR3 length is 11 residues. V was clipped by 2 bases and J by 8 bases, with 6 bases between them. Germline V gene lookup returns CDR1 ENHRY and CDR2 SYGVKD. CDR3 sequence (DNA): TGTGCCATCAGTGAGCTGAGGGGCTACACCTTC. It is translated as CAISELRGYTF.

The V gene is TRBV5-4, the J gene TRBJ2-3, with 13 nucleotides matching TRBD2. The CDR3 runs 16 residues. Losses at the gene ends were 1 base for V and 4 bases for J; bases not matched to a gene: 3. Looked up from germline, CDR1 is SGHNT and CDR2 is YYREEE (reference sequence). CDR3 coding DNA: TGTGCCAGCAGCTTGCGGACTAGCGGGGGTCCAGATACGCAGTATTTT. Protein: CASSLRTSGGPDTQYF.

This clone is a singleton in its sample. CDR3 sequence: CASSRSGNTGELFF. DNA for the CDR3: TGTGCCAGCAGCCGTAGCGGGAACACCGGGGAGCTGTTTTTT. The V and J genes are TRBV9 and TRBJ2-2, with D maybe TRBD2 (6 bases). CDR1 is SGDLS, CDR2 YYNGEE, per germline. There are 14 residues in the CDR3. The ends were cut back, 4 bases at V and 1 base at J, with 8 bases in the middle.

The V and J genes are TRBV6-6 and TRBJ2-7, with D maybe TRBD1 (6 bases). The germline V gene encodes CDR1 MNHNY and CDR2 SVGAGI (reference sequence). V was shortened by 6 bases and J by 0 bases, with 12 bases between the two germline ends. This CDR3 is built from 14 residues. The CDR3 loop is CASRLRTASYEQYF. In DNA form, the CDR3 reads TGTGCCAGCAGGCTCCGGACAGCCTCCTACGAGCAGTACTTC.

V gene TRBV11-2 combines with J gene TRBJ2-5, with D hard to call. V was pared by 2 bases and J by 4 bases, with 17 bases between. The length of the CDR3 is 16 residues. The germline CDR1 and CDR2 sequences are SGHAT and FQNNGV. This CDR3 reads CASSLLLGQEGETQYF. The CDR3 coding sequence is TGTGCCAGCAGCTTACTGTTAGGGCAGGAAGGAGAGACCCAGTACTTC.

This clone showed up just a few times. V gene TRBV7-9 combines with J gene TRBJ2-3, with TRBD1 matching 7 bases. The length of the CDR3 is 13 residues. Germline CDR1 SEHNR, CDR2 FQNEAQ (reference sequence). Trimming at V came to 4 bases and at J to 4 bases, leaving 2 bases not matched to a gene. CDR3 protein: CASSSRGPDTQYF. CDR3 DNA: TGTGCCAGCAGCTCTAGGGGGCCAGATACGCAGTATTTT.

The rearrangement uses TRBV6-1 and TRBJ2-1, with TRBD2 matching 15 bases. This CDR3 has 17 amino acids. CDR1 and CDR2 from the germline V gene are MNHNS and SASEGT. The V segment lost 4 bases and the J segment 7 bases; nucleotides outside the gene matches: 8. This CDR3 is CASSALRTSGRANEQFF. CDR3 bases: TGTGCCAGCAGTGCCCTCAGGACTAGCGGGAGGGCGAATGAGCAGTTCTTC.

The chain employs TRBV20-1 and TRBJ2-4, with a weak D call TRBD2 (6 bases). CDR1 DFQATT and CDR2 SNEGSKA come from the germline V gene (reference sequence). V dropped 6 bases and J dropped 8 bases, with 11 bases sitting between them. The CDR3 runs to 11 residues. The CDR3 DNA follows: TGCAGTGCCAGTTGGGGGGACATTCAGTACTTC. This encodes CSASWGDIQYF.